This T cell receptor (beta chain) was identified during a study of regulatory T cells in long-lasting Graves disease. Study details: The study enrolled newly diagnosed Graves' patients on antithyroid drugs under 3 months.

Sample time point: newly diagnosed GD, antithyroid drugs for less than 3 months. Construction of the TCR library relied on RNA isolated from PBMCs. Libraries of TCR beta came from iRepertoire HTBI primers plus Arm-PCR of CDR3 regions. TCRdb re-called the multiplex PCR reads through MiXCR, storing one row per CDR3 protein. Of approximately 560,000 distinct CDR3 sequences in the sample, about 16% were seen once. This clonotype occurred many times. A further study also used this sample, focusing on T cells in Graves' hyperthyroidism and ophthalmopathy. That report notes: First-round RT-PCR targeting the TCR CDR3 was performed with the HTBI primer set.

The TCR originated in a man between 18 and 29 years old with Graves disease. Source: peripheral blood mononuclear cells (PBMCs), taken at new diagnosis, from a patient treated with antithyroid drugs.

The CDR3 here is CASSERGIAKNIQYF. CDR3 bases: TGTGCCAGCAGTGAAAGGGGTATAGCCAAAAACATTCAGTACTTC. The chain uses TRBV2 and TRBJ2-4; D possibly corresponds to TRBD1 (5 bases). V lost 2 bases to trimming and J lost 0 bases, with 8 bases between them. The CDR3 is 15 amino acids. The V gene's germline CDR1 is SNHLY and CDR2 FYNNEI. The variable domain in full, with the rest retrieved from reference TRBV2 and TRBJ2-4, is EPEVTQTPSHQVTQMGQEVILRCVPISNHLYFYWYRQILGQKVEFLVSFYNNEISEKSEIFDDQFSVERPDGSNFTLKIRSTKLEDSAMYFCASSERGIAKNIQYFGAGTRLSVL.